A few counts support the clone carrying this TCR beta chain. The V gene lost 4 bases and the J gene lost 4 bases, with 8 bases spanning the gap. The CDR3 is 13 residues long. This specimen belongs to a study of identical twins. One entry per CDR3 protein results from TCRdb running MiXCR on the 5' RACE reads. This sample has some 710,000 distinct CDR3 sequences; roughly 6% occur once, and the top ten carry roughly 1.8%. The J gene is TRBJ1-3, the V gene TRBV12-3 or TRBV12-4; D is undetermined. The sequenced sample consisted of naive T cells sorted from blood. The origin of this receptor is a man younger than 35 in good health. The CDR3 DNA reads as TGTGCCAGCAGTTCCTTCGAGGGAAACACCATATATTTT. Its translation: CASSSFEGNTIYF.